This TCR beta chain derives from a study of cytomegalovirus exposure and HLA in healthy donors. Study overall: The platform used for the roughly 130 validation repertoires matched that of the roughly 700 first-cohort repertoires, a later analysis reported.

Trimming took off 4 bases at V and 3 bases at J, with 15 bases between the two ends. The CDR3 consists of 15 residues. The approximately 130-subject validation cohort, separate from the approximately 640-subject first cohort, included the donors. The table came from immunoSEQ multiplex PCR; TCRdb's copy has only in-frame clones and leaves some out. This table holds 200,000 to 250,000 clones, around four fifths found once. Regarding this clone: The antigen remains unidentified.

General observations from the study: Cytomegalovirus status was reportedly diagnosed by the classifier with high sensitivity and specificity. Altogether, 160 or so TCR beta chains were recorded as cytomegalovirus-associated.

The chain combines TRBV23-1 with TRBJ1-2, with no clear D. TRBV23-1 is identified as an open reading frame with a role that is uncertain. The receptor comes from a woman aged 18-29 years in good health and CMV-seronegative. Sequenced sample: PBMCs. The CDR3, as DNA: TGCGCCAGCAGTCTTAATGGGTCGGCGGACTATGGCTACACCTTC. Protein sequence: CASSLNGSADYGYTF.